This T cell receptor (beta chain) emerged from a study of control samples from healthy donors and cancer patients. This CDR3 is built from 12 residues. The germline V gene has CDR1 MNHEY and CDR2 SMNVEV (reference sequence). The V and J ends lost 3 bases and 10 bases respectively, with 7 bases between them. Clones were read by immunoSEQ multiplex PCR, and TCRdb kept only the in-frame ones, dropping some. The repertoire holds 100,000 to 150,000 clones, roughly 90% seen once, with approximately 2% in the top ten. The TCR originated in a woman in her fifties or sixties in good health. V gene TRBV27 combines with J gene TRBJ1-6; D is unresolved. Source material: blood. The CDR3 sequence: CASSFWESPLHF. In DNA form, the CDR3 reads TGTGCCAGCAGTTTCTGGGAATCACCCCTCCACTTT.